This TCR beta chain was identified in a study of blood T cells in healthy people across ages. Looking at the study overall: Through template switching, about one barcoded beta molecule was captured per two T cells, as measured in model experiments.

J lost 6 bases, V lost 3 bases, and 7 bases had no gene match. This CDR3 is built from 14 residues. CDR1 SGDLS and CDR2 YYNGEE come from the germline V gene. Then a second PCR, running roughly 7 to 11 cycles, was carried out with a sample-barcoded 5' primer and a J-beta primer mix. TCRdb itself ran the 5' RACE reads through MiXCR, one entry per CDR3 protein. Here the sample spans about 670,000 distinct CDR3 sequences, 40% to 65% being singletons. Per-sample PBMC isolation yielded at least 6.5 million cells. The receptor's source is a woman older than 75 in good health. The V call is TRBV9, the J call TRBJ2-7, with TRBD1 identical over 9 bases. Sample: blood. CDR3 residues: CASSGAGTGTEQYF. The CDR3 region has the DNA TGTGCCAGCAGCGGGGCCGGGACAGGGACCGAGCAGTACTTC.